These 15 T cell receptor beta chains were sequenced from one sample in a study of regulatory T cells in long-lasting Graves disease. The sample's time point: newly diagnosed GD, antithyroid drugs for less than 3 months. PBMCs provided the RNA from which the TCR library was made. Investigators prepared the TCR beta libraries by applying iRepertoire HTBI primers and Arm-PCR of CDR3 regions. TCRdb reanalysed the multiplex PCR reads using MiXCR and keeps one entry per CDR3 protein. The sample comprises hundreds of thousands of distinct CDR3 sequences, over 15% of which are singletons, and 25% to 30% rests with the top ten. The same data also contributed to another study, on T cells in Graves' hyperthyroidism and ophthalmopathy.

This specimen consisted of peripheral blood mononuclear cells (PBMCs), obtained at new diagnosis, from a patient treated with antithyroid drugs. These receptors were obtained from a man in his forties with Graves disease.

This clonotype was observed a handful of times. The chain combines TRBV20-1 with TRBJ2-5; TRBD2 aligns across 8 bases. The CDR3 has 13 residues. The junction had 8 bases not matched to a gene; V was cut back by 6 bases and J by 5 bases. Germline lookup yields CDR1 DFQATT and CDR2 SNEGSKA (reference sequence). CDR3 region: CSAPGLGGETQYF. For the CDR3, the DNA is TGCAGTGCACCGGGACTAGGAGGGGAGACCCAGTACTTC.

This clonotype showed up just a few times. This chain links TRBV5-1 with TRBJ2-6; D remains ambiguous. V shed 0 bases and J shed 0 bases, with 7 bases lying between them. This CDR3 has 16 residues. Germline CDR1 is SGHRS and CDR2 is YFSETQ. Here the CDR3 reads CASSLEAISGANVLTF. CDR3 coding DNA: TGCGCCAGCAGCTTGGAAGCAATCTCTGGGGCCAACGTCCTGACTTTC.

This clonotype was counted many times. This chain uses TRBV6-1 with TRBJ1-4; D is ambiguous. Germline V gene lookup returns CDR1 MNHNS and CDR2 SASEGT. CDR3 size: 17 residues. V shed 2 bases and J shed 1 base, with 14 bases lying between them. This CDR3 is CASSERWSRVTNEKLFF. CDR3 sequence (DNA): TGTGCCAGCAGTGAAAGGTGGTCTAGGGTAACTAATGAAAAACTGTTTTTT.

This clonotype was counted a few times. This chain uses TRBV7-6 with TRBJ2-5, with D possibly matching TRBD2 (5 bases). The CDR3 contains 14 residues. Between the trimmed V and J ends, which lost 5 bases and 13 bases, there was a span of 23 bases. The V gene's germline CDR1 is SGHVS and CDR2 FNYEAQ. The CDR3 protein is CASSVRGPFPPRYF. The CDR3 DNA is TGTGCCAGCAGCGTACGCGGGCCCTTCCCACCTAGGTACTTC. Variable domain in full (rest from reference TRBV7-6 and TRBJ2-5): GAGVSQSPRYKVTKRGQDVALRCDPISGHVSLYWYRQALGQGPEFLTYFNYEAQQDKSGLPNDRFSAERPEGSISTLTIQRTEQRDSAMYRCASSVRGPFPPRYFGPGTRLLVL.

In its sample, this clonotype was seen many times. This chain joins TRBV27 and TRBJ2-7; 7 bases map to TRBD1. Losses at the gene ends were 2 bases for V and 2 bases for J; bases not matched to a gene: 9. Germline V lookup: CDR1 MNHEY, CDR2 SMNVEV (reference sequence). The CDR3 runs to 16 residues. In DNA, the CDR3 is TGTGCCAGCAGTTTAAAGGGGGCAGTAACGCCCTACGAGCAGTACTTC. Amino acids: CASSLKGAVTPYEQYF.

This clonotype was observed many times. The chain combines TRBV30 with TRBJ1-1; 7 positions match TRBD1. The CDR3 sequence is 13 residues long. CDR1 and CDR2 from the germline V gene are GTSNPN and SVGIG (reference sequence). The V gene end was trimmed by 2 bases and the J gene end by 3 bases; junction bases not matched to a gene: 3. As DNA, the CDR3 is TGTGCCTGGAGTCACAGGGGTGACACTGAAGCTTTCTTT. This translates into CAWSHRGDTEAFF. Using reference TRBV30 and TRBJ1-1 for the parts outside the CDR3, the full variable domain is SQTIHQWPATLVQPVGSPLSLECTVEGTSNPNLYWYRQAAGRGLQLLFYSVGIGQISSEVPQNLSASRPQDRQFILSSKKLLLSDSGFYLCAWSHRGDTEAFFGQGTRLTVV.

This clonotype was observed a few times. This may come from a read error, since a much larger clone is one base off. The CDR3 spells CASNPGGAADMQYF. DNA of the CDR3: TGTGCCAGCAATCCAGGGGGTGCCGCAGATATGCAGTATTTT. V and J are TRBV28 and TRBJ2-3, with TRBD1 matching over 7 bases. The germline V gene has CDR1 MDHEN and CDR2 SYDVKM. CDR3 length: 14 residues.

This clonotype was seen a few times. V usage is TRBV7-9 and J usage is TRBJ2-2, with D perhaps TRBD2 (5 bases). The CDR3 runs to 16 residues. Germline V gene lookup returns CDR1 SEHNR and CDR2 FQNEAQ (reference sequence). V dropped 5 bases and J dropped 6 bases, with 19 bases sitting between them. CDR3: CASSPRGFVASGELFF. DNA of the CDR3: TGTGCCAGCAGCCCCCGCGGGTTTGTCGCGTCCGGGGAGCTGTTTTTT.

This clonotype was seen repeatedly, ten times or more. The chain recombines TRBV20-1 with TRBJ2-6, with 8 bases lining up with TRBD1. The CDR3 loop spans 17 amino acids. J was trimmed by 0 bases and V by 6 bases; bases with no gene match: 10. CDR1 and CDR2 from the germline V gene are DFQATT and SNEGSKA (reference sequence). This CDR3 reads CSAVGTGELSGANVLTF. CDR3 DNA: TGCAGTGCCGTCGGGACAGGTGAACTCTCTGGGGCCAACGTCCTGACTTTC.

V usage is TRBV24-1 and J usage is TRBJ2-3; no clear D. The CDR3 runs to 12 residues. Germline CDR1 is KGHDR and CDR2 is SFDVKD. The V and J ends lost 6 bases and 1 base respectively, with 4 bases between them. The CDR3 DNA sequence: TGTGCCACCAGTCCGGGCACAGATACGCAGTATTTT. It translates to CATSPGTDTQYF.

This clonotype was found many times. In nucleotides, the CDR3 is TGCAGTGCTAGAGATCTCGGGGGAGGAACAGCCTTCACAGATACGCAGTATTTT. This codes for CSARDLGGGTAFTDTQYF. The rearrangement uses TRBV20-1 and TRBJ2-3, with D possibly TRBD2 on 6 matching bases. V was shortened by 0 bases and J by 2 bases, with 21 bases between the two germline ends. Looked up from germline, CDR1 is DFQATT and CDR2 is SNEGSKA (reference sequence). This CDR3 contains 18 residues.

Concerning this clonotype itself: A much larger clone differs from this one at a single base, so this may be a read error. CDR3 coding DNA: TGTGCCAGCAGCTTGGAGGCGTGGGGGGGAGGCTGCGAGCAGTACTTC. This gives the protein CASSLEAWGGGCEQYF. The V gene is TRBV7-2, the J gene TRBJ2-7; 7 nucleotides agree with TRBD2. This CDR3 is built from 16 residues. With 3 bases clipped from V and 6 bases from J, the junction kept 14 bases outside the gene matches. Germline V lookup: CDR1 SGHTA, CDR2 FQGNSA.

Of note for this clonotype: A much more abundant neighbour one base away suggests this may be a read error. The chain couples TRBV2 to TRBJ2-5, with 11 bases identical to TRBD1. The CDR3 runs 16 residues. Per germline, CDR1 SNHLY and CDR2 FYNNEI. This CDR3 is CAGSRITGTGGETQYF. Written as DNA, the CDR3 is TGTGCCGGCAGTCGCATTACCGGGACAGGGGGGGAGACCCAGTACTTC.

At least ten counts were recorded for this clonotype. This sequence joins TRBV7-2 and TRBJ2-5; D is perhaps TRBD1 (6 bases). In germline, CDR1 is SGHTA, CDR2 FQGNSA. V gave up 1 base and J gave up 7 bases, with 13 bases separating them. The length of the CDR3 is 14 residues. The CDR3 protein is CASSLGNRAVTQYF. In DNA form, the CDR3 reads TGTGCCAGCAGCTTAGGGAACAGGGCGGTGACCCAGTACTTC.

The chain carries TRBV9 and TRBJ2-1; tentatively, D is TRBD1 (6 bases). The CDR3 totals 16 residues. The germline V gene encodes CDR1 SGDLS and CDR2 YYNGEE. The germline V and J ends were trimmed by 4 bases and 1 base, with 15 bases remaining between them. CDR3 loop: CASSTETGQSYNEQFF. The CDR3 DNA is TGTGCCAGCAGCACAGAGACAGGTCAGTCCTACAATGAGCAGTTCTTC.